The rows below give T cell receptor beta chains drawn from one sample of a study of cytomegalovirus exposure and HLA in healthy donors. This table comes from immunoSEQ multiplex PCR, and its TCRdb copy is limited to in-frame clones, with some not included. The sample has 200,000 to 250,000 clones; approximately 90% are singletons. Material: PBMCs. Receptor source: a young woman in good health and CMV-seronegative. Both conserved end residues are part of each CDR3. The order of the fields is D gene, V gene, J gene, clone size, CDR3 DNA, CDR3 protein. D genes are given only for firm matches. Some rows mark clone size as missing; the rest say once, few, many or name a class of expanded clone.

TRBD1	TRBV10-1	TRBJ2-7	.	TGCGCCAGCAGTGTTTGTAGCTTGGGACAGAAGGACTACGAGCAGTACTTC	CASSVCSLGQKDYEQYF
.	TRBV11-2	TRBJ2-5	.	TGTGCCAGCAGCTTATTCGAGCCGCAAGAGACCCAGTACTTC	CASSLFEPQETQYF
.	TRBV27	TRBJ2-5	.	TGTGCCAGCAGCCAGGGTTTTTTAGAGACCCAGTACTTC	CASSQGFLETQYF
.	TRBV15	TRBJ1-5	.	TGTGCCACCAGCAGAGCCTTCGGACTGGGGGGTCAGCCCCAGCATTTT	CATSRAFGLGGQPQHF
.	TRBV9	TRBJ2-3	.	TGTGCCAGCAGCGTAGGCGGCACAGATACGCAGTATTTT	CASSVGGTDTQYF
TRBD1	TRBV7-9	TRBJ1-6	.	TGTGCCAGCAGCCTCGACAGGGGCAATAATTCACCCCTCCACTTT	CASSLDRGNNSPLHF
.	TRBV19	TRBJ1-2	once	TGTGCCAGTAGCTTAACAGTAGAAGGCTACACCTTC	CASSLTVEGYTF
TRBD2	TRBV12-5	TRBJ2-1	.	TGTGCTAGTGGTTTGTGGGGGGGTAGTTATGAGCAGTTCTTC	CASGLWGGSYEQFF
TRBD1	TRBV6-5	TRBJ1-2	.	TGTGCCAGCAGTTACGACAGGGACAATGGCTACACCTTC	CASSYDRDNGYTF
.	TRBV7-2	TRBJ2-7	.	TGTGCCAGCTCAGAAAGCTCCTACGAGCAGTACTTC	CASSESSYEQYF
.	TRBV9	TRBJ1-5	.	TGTGCCAGCAGCGTTGGCAGCAATCAGCCCCAGCATTTT	CASSVGSNQPQHF
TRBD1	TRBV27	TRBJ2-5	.	TGTGCCAGCAGTTTGAGGACAGGGGAGTTGGAGACCCAGTACTTC	CASSLRTGELETQYF
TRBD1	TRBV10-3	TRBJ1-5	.	TGTGCCATCAGCCTGACAGGGGTCGATCAGCCCCAGCATTTT	CAISLTGVDQPQHF
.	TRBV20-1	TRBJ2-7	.	TGCAGTGCTAGCGGGATATACGAGCAGTACTTC	CSASGIYEQYF
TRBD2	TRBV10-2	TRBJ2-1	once	TGCGCCAGCAGTGGGACTAGCGGGTACAATGAGCAGTTCTTC	CASSGTSGYNEQFF
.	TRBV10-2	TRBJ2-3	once	TGCGCCAGCTCGACAGCTAGCACAGATACGCAGTATTTT	CASSTASTDTQYF
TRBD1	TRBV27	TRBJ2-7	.	TGTGCCAGCAGCGGGACAGGGGCCACCTACGAGCAGTACTTC	CASSGTGATYEQYF
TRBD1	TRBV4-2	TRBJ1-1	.	TGTGCCAGCAGCCGGCAGGACAGGGCGAACACTGAAGCTTTCTTT	CASSRQDRANTEAFF
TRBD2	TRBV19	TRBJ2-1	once	TGTGCCAGTAGTAAGATAGCGGGAAGCTACAATGAGCAGTTCTTC	CASSKIAGSYNEQFF
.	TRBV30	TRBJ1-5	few	TGTGCCTGGAGTCGGGGGAGCGGCAATCAGCCCCAGCATTTT	CAWSRGSGNQPQHF
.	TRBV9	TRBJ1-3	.	TGTGCCAGCAGCACCCAGGGTTCTGGAAACACCATATATTTT	CASSTQGSGNTIYF
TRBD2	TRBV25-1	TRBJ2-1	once	TGTGCCAGCAGTCCCCGGACTAGCGGTTTTTCAACCTACAATGAGCAGTTCTTC	CASSPRTSGFSTYNEQFF
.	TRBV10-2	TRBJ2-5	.	TGCGCCAGCAGTGACCGACAGGTACAAGAGACCCAGTACTTC	CASSDRQVQETQYF
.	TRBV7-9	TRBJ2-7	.	TGTGCCAGCAGCCAGGACACTCCTACGAGCTTC	CASSQDTPTSF
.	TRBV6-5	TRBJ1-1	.	TGTGCCAGCAGTTACGGCGGTTCCTTGGGGAACACTGAAGCTTTCTTT	CASSYGGSLGNTEAFF
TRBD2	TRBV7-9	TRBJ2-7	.	TGTGCCAGCAGCGGACTAGGACGCGGGTATATCGGCGAGCAGTACTTC	CASSGLGRGYIGEQYF
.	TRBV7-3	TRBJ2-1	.	TGTGCCAGCAGCTTACTTAGCCTGGTCAATGAGCAGTTCTTC	CASSLLSLVNEQFF
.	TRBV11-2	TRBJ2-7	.	TGTGCCAGCAGCCGAGGTAGCTTTTACGAGCAGTACTTC	CASSRGSFYEQYF
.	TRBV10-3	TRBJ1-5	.	TGTGCCATCAGTGAGTCCGGGGAAAGTCAGCCCCAGCATTTT	CAISESGESQPQHF
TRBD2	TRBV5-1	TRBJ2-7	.	TGCGCCAGCAGCCGTGAAGCGGGAGTTAACGGGTACTTC	CASSREAGVNGYF
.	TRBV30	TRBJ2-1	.	TGTGCCTGGAGCAGCGAGCAGAACTACAATGAGCAGTTCTTC	CAWSSEQNYNEQFF
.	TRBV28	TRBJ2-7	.	TGTGCCAGCAGTGAGGGATTGAGGGAGTCCTACGAGCAGTACTTC	CASSEGLRESYEQYF